This TCR beta chain was identified during a study of T-cell reconstitution after alpha-beta-depleted transplantation in children. The TCRbeta library was prepared with unique molecular identifiers. A single record per CDR3 protein comes from TCRdb applying MiXCR to the PCR reads. The data show approximately 520,000 distinct CDR3 sequences, 11% seen once. Study-wide results and caveats: Expanded graft clones, several hundred of them, were reportedly the source of alpha-beta T cells about two months after transplant.

To note about this clonotype: Its antigen is not known.

Germline V gene data show CDR1 as GTSNPN and CDR2 as SVGIG (reference sequence). The ends were cut back, 2 bases at V and 1 base at J, with 12 bases in the middle. The CDR3 runs to 14 residues. The sequence derives from a female patient aged 2-10 years who had a stem cell transplant for aplastic anemia, so the T cells may come from the graft donor. The J gene is TRBJ2-7, the V gene TRBV30; tentative D call: TRBD1 (5 bases). Sample: PBMCs, mostly from graft donor cells, taken 180 days after TCRalphabeta/CD19-depleted stem cell transplant. This CDR3 is CAWSWMTASYEQYF. The CDR3 region has the DNA TGTGCCTGGAGTTGGATGACAGCGTCCTACGAGCAGTACTTC.